This T cell receptor (beta chain) is drawn from a study of shared clonotypes between healthy human individuals. In the study overall: Researchers assigned three CD4 naive, three CD4 memory, two CD8 naive and one CD8 memory plate to each donor.

Germline V gives CDR1 MDHEN, CDR2 SYDVKM. The CDR3 covers 18 residues. The V end lost 10 bases, the J end lost 1 base, and 26 bases lay between the germline ends. Study-level results: Represented diversity, genetic and exposure-history alike, was limited by few donors. Naive CD4 clonotype sharing across a handful of donors was about 5%.

Naive CD8 isolation took CD45RO-negative cells positively selected for CCR7 and excluded terminally differentiated effector memory CD45RA+ cells. Original processing notes: Filtering differed, since immunoSEQ gave only junction sequences and no quality scores. Profiling relied on immunoSEQ multiplex PCR, and the TCRdb table lists in-frame clones only, not all of them. Clone size and V and J calls were adopted from that table, with D and trimming inferred from the DNA. The profile shows more than 2 million clones, approximately 92% of them singletons. Of note for this clone: The antigen is unknown.

The receptor was isolated from a man aged 18 to 35 in good health. Some clones in this sample may be carry-over from other donors' samples. Input material: naive CD8+ T cells from PBMCs. This chain links TRBV28 with TRBJ2-1; D is possibly TRBD2 (6 bases). CDR3 sequence (DNA): TGTGCCACCATACCCCGGGACTCAAGTTATTTTTCCTACAATGAGCAGTTCTTC. It translates to CATIPRDSSYFSYNEQFF.